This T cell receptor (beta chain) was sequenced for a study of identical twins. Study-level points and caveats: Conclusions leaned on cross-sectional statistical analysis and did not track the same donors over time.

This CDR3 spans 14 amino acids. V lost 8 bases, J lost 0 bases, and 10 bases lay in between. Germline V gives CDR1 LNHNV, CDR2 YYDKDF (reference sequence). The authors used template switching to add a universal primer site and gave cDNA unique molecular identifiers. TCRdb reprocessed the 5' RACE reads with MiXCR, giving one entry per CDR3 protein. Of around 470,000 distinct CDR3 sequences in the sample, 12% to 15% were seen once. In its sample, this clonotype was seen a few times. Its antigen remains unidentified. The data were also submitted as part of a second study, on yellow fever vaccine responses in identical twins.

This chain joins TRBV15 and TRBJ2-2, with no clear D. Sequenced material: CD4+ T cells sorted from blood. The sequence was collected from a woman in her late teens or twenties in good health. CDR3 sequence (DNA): TGTGCCACCGGACCGAGAACGAACACCGGGGAGCTGTTTTTT. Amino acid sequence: CATGPRTNTGELFF.